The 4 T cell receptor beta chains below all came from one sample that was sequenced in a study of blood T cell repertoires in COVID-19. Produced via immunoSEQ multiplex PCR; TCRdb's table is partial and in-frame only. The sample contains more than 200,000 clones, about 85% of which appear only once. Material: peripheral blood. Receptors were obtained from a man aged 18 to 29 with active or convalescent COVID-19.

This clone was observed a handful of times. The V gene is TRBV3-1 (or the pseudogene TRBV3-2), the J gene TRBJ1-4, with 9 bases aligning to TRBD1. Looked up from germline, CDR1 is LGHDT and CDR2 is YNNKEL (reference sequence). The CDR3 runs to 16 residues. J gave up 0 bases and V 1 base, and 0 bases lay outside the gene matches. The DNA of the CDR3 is TGTGCCAGCAGCCAAGGACAGGGGGCAACTAATGAAAAACTGTTTTTT. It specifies CASSQGQGATNEKLFF.

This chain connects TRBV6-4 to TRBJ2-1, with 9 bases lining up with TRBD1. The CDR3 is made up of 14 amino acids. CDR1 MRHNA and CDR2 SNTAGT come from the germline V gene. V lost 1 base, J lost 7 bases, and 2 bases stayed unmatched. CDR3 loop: CASSDLDRGNEQFF. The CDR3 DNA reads TGTGCCAGCAGTGACTTGGACAGGGGTAATGAGCAGTTCTTC.

CDR3 sequence: CASSASGAGNQPQHF. The DNA of the CDR3 is TGTGCCAGCAGCGCGAGTGGGGCAGGGAATCAGCCCCAGCATTTT. The V gene is TRBV9, the J gene TRBJ1-5, with D tentatively TRBD1 (5 bases). The ends were cut back, 3 bases at V and 4 bases at J, with 14 bases in the middle. Germline V gene data show CDR1 as SGDLS and CDR2 as YYNGEE. The CDR3 spans 15 residues.

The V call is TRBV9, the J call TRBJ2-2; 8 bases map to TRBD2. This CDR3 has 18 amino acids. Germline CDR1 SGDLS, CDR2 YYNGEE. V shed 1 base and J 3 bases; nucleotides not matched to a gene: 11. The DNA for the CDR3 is TGTGCCAGCAGCGTAAACCCAAAGCGGGAGAGGGACACCGGGGAGCTGTTTTTT. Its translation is CASSVNPKRERDTGELFF. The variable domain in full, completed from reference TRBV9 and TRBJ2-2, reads DSGVTQTPKHLITATGQRVTLRCSPRSGDLSVYWYQQSLDQGLQFLIQYYNGEERAKGNILERFSAQQFPDLHSELNLSSLELGDSALYFCASSVNPKRERDTGELFFGEGSRLTVL.